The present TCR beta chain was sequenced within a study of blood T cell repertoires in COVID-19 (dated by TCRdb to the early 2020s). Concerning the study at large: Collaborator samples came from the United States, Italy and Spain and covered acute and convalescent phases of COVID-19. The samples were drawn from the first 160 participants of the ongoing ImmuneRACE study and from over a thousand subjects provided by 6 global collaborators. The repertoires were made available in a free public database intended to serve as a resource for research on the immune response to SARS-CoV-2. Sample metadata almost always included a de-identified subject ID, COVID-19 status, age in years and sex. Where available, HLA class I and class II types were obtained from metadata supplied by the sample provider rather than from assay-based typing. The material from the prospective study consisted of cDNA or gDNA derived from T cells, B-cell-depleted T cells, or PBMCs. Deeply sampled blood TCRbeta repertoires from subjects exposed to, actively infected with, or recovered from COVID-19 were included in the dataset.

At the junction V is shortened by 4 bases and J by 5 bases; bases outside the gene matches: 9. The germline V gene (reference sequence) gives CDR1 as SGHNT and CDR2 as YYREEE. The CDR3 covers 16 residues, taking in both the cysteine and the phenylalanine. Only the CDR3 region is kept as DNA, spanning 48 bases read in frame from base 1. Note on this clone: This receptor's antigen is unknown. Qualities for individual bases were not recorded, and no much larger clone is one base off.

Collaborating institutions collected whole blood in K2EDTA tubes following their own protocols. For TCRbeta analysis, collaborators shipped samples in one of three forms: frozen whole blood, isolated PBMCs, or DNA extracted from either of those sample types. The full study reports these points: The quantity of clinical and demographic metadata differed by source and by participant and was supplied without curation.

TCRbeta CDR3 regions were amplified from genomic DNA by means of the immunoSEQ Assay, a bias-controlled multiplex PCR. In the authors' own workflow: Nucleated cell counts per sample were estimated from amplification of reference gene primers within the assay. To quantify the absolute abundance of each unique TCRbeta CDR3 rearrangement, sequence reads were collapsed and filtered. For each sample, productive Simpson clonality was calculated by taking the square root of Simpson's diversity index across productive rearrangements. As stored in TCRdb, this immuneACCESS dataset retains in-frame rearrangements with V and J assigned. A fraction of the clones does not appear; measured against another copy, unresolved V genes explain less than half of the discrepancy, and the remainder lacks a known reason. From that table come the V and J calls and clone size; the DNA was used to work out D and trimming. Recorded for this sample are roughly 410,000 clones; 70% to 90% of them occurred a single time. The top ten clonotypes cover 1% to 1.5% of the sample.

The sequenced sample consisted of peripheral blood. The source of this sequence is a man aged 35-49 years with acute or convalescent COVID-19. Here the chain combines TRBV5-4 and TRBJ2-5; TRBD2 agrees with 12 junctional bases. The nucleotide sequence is TGTGCCAGCAGCGCTGCTAGCGGGGGGGCGTTGGAGACCCAGTACTTC. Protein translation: CASSAASGGALETQYF.